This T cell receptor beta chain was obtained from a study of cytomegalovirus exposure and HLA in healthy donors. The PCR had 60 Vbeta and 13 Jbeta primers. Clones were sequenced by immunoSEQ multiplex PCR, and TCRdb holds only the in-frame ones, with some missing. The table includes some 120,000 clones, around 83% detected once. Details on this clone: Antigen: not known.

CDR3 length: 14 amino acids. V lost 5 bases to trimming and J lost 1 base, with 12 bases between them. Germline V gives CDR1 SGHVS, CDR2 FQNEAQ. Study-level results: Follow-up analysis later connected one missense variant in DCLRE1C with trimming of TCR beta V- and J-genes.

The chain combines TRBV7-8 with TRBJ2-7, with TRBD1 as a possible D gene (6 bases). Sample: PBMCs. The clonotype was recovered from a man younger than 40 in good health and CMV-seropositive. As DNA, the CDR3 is TGTGCCAGCAGCCTCCGGGACACTTCCTACGAGCAGTACTTC. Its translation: CASSLRDTSYEQYF.